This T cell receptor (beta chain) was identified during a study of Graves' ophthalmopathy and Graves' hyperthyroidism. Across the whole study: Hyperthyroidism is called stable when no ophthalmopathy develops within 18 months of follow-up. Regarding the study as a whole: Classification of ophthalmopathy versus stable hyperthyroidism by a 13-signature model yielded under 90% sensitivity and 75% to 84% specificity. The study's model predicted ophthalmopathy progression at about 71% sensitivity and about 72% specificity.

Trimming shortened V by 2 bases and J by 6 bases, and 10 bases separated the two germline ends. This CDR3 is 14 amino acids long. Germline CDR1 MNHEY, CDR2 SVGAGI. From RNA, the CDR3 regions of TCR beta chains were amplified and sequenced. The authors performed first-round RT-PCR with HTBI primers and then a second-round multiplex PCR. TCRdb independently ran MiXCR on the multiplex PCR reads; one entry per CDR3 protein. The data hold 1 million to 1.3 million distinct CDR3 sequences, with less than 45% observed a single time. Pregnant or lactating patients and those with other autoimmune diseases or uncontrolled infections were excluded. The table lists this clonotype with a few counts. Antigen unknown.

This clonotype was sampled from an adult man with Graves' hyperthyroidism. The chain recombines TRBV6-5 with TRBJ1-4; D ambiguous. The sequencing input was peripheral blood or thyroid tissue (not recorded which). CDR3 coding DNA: TGTGCCAGCAGTTACGCCGGGATTGATGAAAAACTGTTTTTT. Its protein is CASSYAGIDEKLFF.